The 3 T cell receptor beta chains below were found in one sample sequenced in a study of blood T cell repertoires in COVID-19. Measured with immunoSEQ multiplex PCR; TCRdb has only the in-frame clones, and not every one. Of more than 25,000 clones listed, 80% to 90% are singletons. The specimen was peripheral blood. Receptors were obtained from a human donor in a cohort sampled during active COVID-19.

This rearrangement joins TRBV3-1 (or the pseudogene TRBV3-2) to TRBJ1-1, with TRBD1 identical over 9 bases. This CDR3 spans 14 amino acids. J lost 5 bases, V lost 3 bases, and 4 bases had no gene match. Germline CDR1 and CDR2: LGHDT and YNNKEL (reference sequence). CDR3 bases: TGTGCCAGCAGCCAGGACGGACAGGGGACTGAAGCTTTCTTT. It encodes CASSQDGQGTEAFF.

This clone was seen a handful of times. The genes are TRBV7-2 and TRBJ1-5; tentative D call: TRBD1 (5 bases). Germline assignment: CDR1 SGHTA and CDR2 FQGNSA. Trimming removed 1 base at V and 1 base at J, with 8 bases between. The CDR3 runs 15 residues. CDR3 coding DNA: TGTGCCAGCAGCTTAGGGGGCGGAAGCAATCAGCCCCAGCATTTT. Translated, it gives CASSLGGGSNQPQHF. Full variable domain (rest looked up from reference TRBV7-2 and TRBJ1-5): GAGVSQSPSNKVTEKGKDVELRCDPISGHTALYWYRQSLGQGLEFLIYFQGNSAPDKSGLPSDRFSAERTGGSVSTLTIQRTQQEDSAVYLCASSLGGGSNQPQHFGDGTRLSIL.

V and J are TRBV2 and TRBJ1-1, with D uncertain. The CDR3 is 11 amino acids. The germline CDR1 and CDR2 sequences are SNHLY and FYNNEI. Deletions cut 5 bases from V and 4 bases from J, with 5 bases between. The CDR3 DNA reads as TGTGCCAGCAGTCTATCCACTGAAGCTTTCTTT. Residues: CASSLSTEAFF. The complete variable domain, with remaining parts taken from reference TRBV2 and TRBJ1-1, reads EPEVTQTPSHQVTQMGQEVILRCVPISNHLYFYWYRQILGQKVEFLVSFYNNEISEKSEIFDDQFSVERPDGSNFTLKIRSTKLEDSAMYFCASSLSTEAFFGQGTRLTVV.